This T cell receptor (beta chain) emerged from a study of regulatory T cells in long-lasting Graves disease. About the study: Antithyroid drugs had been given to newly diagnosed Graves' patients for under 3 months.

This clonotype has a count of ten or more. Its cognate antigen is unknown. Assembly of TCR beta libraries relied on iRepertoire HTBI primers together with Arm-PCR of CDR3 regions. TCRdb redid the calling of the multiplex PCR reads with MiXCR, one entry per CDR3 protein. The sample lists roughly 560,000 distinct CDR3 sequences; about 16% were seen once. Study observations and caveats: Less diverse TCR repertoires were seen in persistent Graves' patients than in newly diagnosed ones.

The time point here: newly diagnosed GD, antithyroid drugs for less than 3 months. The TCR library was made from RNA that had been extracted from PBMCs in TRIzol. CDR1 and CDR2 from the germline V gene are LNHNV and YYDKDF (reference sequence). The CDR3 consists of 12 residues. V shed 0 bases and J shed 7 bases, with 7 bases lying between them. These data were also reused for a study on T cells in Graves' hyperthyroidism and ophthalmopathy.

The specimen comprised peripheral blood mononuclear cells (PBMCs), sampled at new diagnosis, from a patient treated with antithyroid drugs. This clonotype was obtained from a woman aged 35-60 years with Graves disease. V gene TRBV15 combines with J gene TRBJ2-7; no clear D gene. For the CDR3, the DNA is TGTGCCACCAGCAGAGATTTGGTTGAGCAGTACTTC. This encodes CATSRDLVEQYF. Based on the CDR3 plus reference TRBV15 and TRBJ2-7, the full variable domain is DAMVIQNPRYQVTQFGKPVTLSCSQTLNHNVMYWYQQKSSQAPKLLFHYYDKDFNNEADTPDNFQSRRPNTSFCFLDIRSPGLGDTAMYLCATSRDLVEQYFGPGTRLTVT.